The clone carrying this TCR beta chain was detected only a few times. The target antigen is unknown. These data belong to a study of cytomegalovirus exposure and HLA in healthy donors. Study information: A prior study identified 117 million unique TCR beta sequences from roughly 180 million T cells. Whole-study findings and limits: In a later analysis, the majority of CMV-associated beta chains seemingly showed HLA restriction. Beyond CMV serostatus, there was no information to go on about immune exposure.

This cohort consisted of healthy bone marrow donors. The study ran its PCR with 60 Vbeta and 13 Jbeta primers. Here immunoSEQ multiplex PCR was the method, and the copy in TCRdb shows in-frame clones only, minus some. Found here are 110,000 to 150,000 clones, roughly 77% of them singletons; the top ten hold 1.5% to 2%. Sequencing was performed on PBMCs. The TCR comes from a woman aged 25 to 39 in good health and CMV-seronegative.

The CDR3 sequence: CASSDRPGYQDQPQHF. DNA of the CDR3: TGTGCCAGCAGTGACAGACCGGGATATCAAGATCAGCCCCAGCATTTT. This chain connects TRBV6-1 to TRBJ1-5, with D hard to call. The CDR3 runs 16 residues. The V gene lost 3 bases and the J gene lost 5 bases, with 17 bases spanning the gap. CDR1 MNHNS and CDR2 SASEGT come from the germline V gene.